The 18 T cell receptor beta chains below all came from one sample that was sequenced in a study of human T cells and chemical hapten exposure. Time point meaning: pre-sensitization, week 0. Treatment of the sample: therapeutic diphenylcyclopropenone sensitization with weekly scalp DPC. Via MiXCR, TCRdb re-called the RACE reads, giving one row per CDR3 protein. The top ten hold roughly 4.3% of the sample, which has under 70,000 distinct CDR3 sequences, over 9% seen once. The sample here was whole blood, taken in connection with sensitization to the hapten diphenylcyclopropenone (DPC). The source of these receptors is a woman aged 40 to 50 with alopecia areata. Some clones in this sample may be carry-over from other donors' samples.

Ten or more counts support this clonotype. The V gene is TRBV19, the J gene TRBJ1-3; 7 bases fit TRBD1. J lost 3 bases, V lost 8 bases, and 4 bases had no gene match. Germline lookup yields CDR1 LNHDA and CDR2 SQIVND (reference sequence). The CDR3 runs to 13 residues. The CDR3 nucleotides are TGTGCCAGTGGGACAGCCTTTGGAAACACCATATATTTT. Its protein product is CASGTAFGNTIYF.

The chain employs TRBV7-2 and TRBJ2-1; D remains unclear. The germline CDR1 and CDR2 sequences are SGHTA and FQGNSA. V lost 1 base and J 9 bases, leaving 7 bases between the germline ends. The CDR3 runs to 12 residues. The CDR3 sequence: CASSLGAGEQFF. Written as DNA, the CDR3 is TGTGCCAGCAGCTTAGGTGCAGGTGAGCAGTTCTTC.

This clonotype has ten or more counts. V and J are TRBV5-6 and TRBJ2-7; TRBD1 matches at 10 bases. With 2 bases clipped from V and 3 bases from J, the junction kept 5 bases outside the gene matches. Looked up from germline, CDR1 is SGHDT and CDR2 is YYEEEE. The CDR3 consists of 15 residues. In nucleotides, the CDR3 is TGTGCCAGCAGCTTCCGGGACAGGGGACTCTACGAGCAGTACTTC. It translates to CASSFRDRGLYEQYF. Looking up the rest from reference TRBV5-6 and TRBJ2-7 gives the full variable domain: DAGVTQSPTHLIKTRGQQVTLRCSPKSGHDTVSWYQQALGQGPQFIFQYYEEEERQRGNFPDRFSGHQFPNYSSELNVNALLLGDSALYLCASSFRDRGLYEQYFGPGTRLTVT.

The rearrangement joins TRBV11-2 to TRBJ1-1, with D maybe TRBD1 (6 bases). V lost 5 bases and J 1 base, leaving 11 bases between the germline ends. CDR1 is SGHAT and CDR2 is FQNNGV in the germline V gene. The CDR3 is made up of 14 amino acids. This CDR3 reads CASSRGAANTEAFF. DNA of the CDR3: TGTGCCAGCAGCCGGGGGGCAGCGAACACTGAAGCTTTCTTT.

This clonotype was counted a few times. The chain uses TRBV28 and TRBJ2-1; D is perhaps TRBD2 (7 bases). The CDR3 runs to 14 residues. The V and J ends lost 10 bases and 9 bases respectively, with 22 bases between them. Looked up from germline, CDR1 is MDHEN and CDR2 is SYDVKM. This CDR3 is CATDSQGGGREQFF. The CDR3, as DNA: TGTGCCACAGATTCACAAGGGGGGGGTCGTGAGCAGTTCTTC.

At least ten counts were recorded for this clonotype. This chain uses TRBV5-4 with TRBJ2-3; 9 nucleotides align to TRBD2. In germline, CDR1 is SGHNT, CDR2 YYREEE (reference sequence). The CDR3 sequence is 15 residues long. J lost 5 bases, V lost 1 base, and 5 bases had no gene match. CDR3 residues: CASSLPLAGLDTQYF. The DNA for the CDR3 is TGTGCCAGCAGCTTGCCGCTAGCGGGATTAGATACGCAGTATTTT.

The chain carries TRBV6-2 or TRBV6-3 and TRBJ2-5; D is undetermined. With 1 base removed from V and 0 bases from J, the gap between germline ends came to 0 bases. CDR1 MNHEY and CDR2 SVGEGT come from the germline V gene. The CDR3 length is 12 residues. The CDR3 here is CASSYYQETQYF. DNA of the CDR3: TGTGCCAGCAGTTACTACCAAGAGACCCAGTACTTC.

This clonotype came up many times. The J gene is TRBJ1-3, the V gene TRBV6-2 or TRBV6-3; tentative D call: TRBD1 (5 bases). From germline, CDR1 is MNHEY and CDR2 SVGEGT. V lost 8 bases to trimming and J lost 0 bases, with 17 bases between them. CDR3 length: 16 amino acids. The CDR3 DNA reads as TGTGCCAGCCAGGACGGACACCGACTCTCTGGAAACACCATATATTTT. Translated: CASQDGHRLSGNTIYF.

This clonotype has more than one count but fewer than ten. The chain combines TRBV5-1 with TRBJ2-3; tentatively, D is TRBD2 (5 bases). CDR1 is SGHRS and CDR2 is YFSETQ in the germline V gene. The CDR3 totals 14 residues. Trimming took off 2 bases at V and 2 bases at J, with 9 bases between the two ends. CDR3 region: CASSLADATDTQYF. DNA of the CDR3: TGCGCCAGCAGCTTAGCGGACGCCACAGATACGCAGTATTTT.

This clonotype has a handful of counts. The rearrangement links TRBV6-5 to TRBJ2-5; 13 bases map to TRBD2. The CDR3 is 17 residues long. The V gene end was trimmed by 0 bases and the J gene end by 5 bases; junction bases not matched to a gene: 6. From germline, CDR1 is MNHEY and CDR2 SVGAGI. CDR3 protein: CASSYSGLAGAGETQYF. CDR3 in DNA: TGTGCCAGCAGTTACTCTGGACTAGCGGGAGCAGGGGAGACCCAGTACTTC.

Many counts were recorded for this clonotype. The chain couples TRBV6-5 to TRBJ1-1, with unresolved D. The CDR3 has 15 amino acids. V dropped 7 bases and J dropped 0 bases, with 15 bases sitting between them. Germline loops: CDR1 MNHEY, CDR2 SVGAGI. The CDR3 here is CASTVWGGMNTEAFF. In nucleotides, the CDR3 is TGTGCCAGCACCGTCTGGGGAGGGATGAACACTGAAGCTTTCTTT.

This clonotype was counted many times. V gene TRBV28 combines with J gene TRBJ2-5; D remains unclear. The length of the CDR3 is 14 residues. CDR1 and CDR2 (germline): MDHEN, SYDVKM. V was pared by 7 bases and J by 5 bases, with 17 bases between. CDR3 sequence: CASTLDAPGETQYF. The CDR3 nucleotides read TGTGCCAGCACCCTCGATGCTCCCGGCGAGACCCAGTACTTC.

This clonotype has more than one count but fewer than ten. V usage is TRBV20-1 and J usage is TRBJ1-2; D call uncertain. Germline-derived CDR1 and CDR2 are DFQATT and SNEGSKA (reference sequence). With 0 bases removed from V and 0 bases from J, the gap between germline ends came to 14 bases. CDR3 length: 16 amino acids. CDR3 nucleotide sequence: TGCAGTGCTAGAGAGGGTGGGAGGCGCACTAACTATGGCTACACCTTC. This translates into CSAREGGRRTNYGYTF.

As regards this clonotype: A read error may be the cause here, since a much bigger clone is one base away. This chain uses TRBV28 with TRBJ2-3; D may be TRBD1 (5 bases). Germline V gene sequence: CDR1 MDHEN, CDR2 SYDVKM. The CDR3 has 15 amino acids. V shed 5 bases and J shed 4 bases, with 16 bases lying between them. CDR3 in DNA: TGTGCCAGCAGTCCCGTGTGGGGCTCAGCAGATACGCAGTATTTT. This translates into CASSPVWGSADTQYF.

Ten or more counts support this clonotype. The chain carries TRBV4-1 and TRBJ1-5; tentatively, D is TRBD1 (5 bases). This CDR3 is 15 amino acids long. From germline, CDR1 is MGHRA and CDR2 YSYEKL. V shed 4 bases and J shed 0 bases, with 10 bases lying between them. The DNA for the CDR3 is TGCGCCAGCAGCCCGACAGATTATAGCAATCAGCCCCAGCATTTT. This sequence encodes CASSPTDYSNQPQHF.

This clonotype was counted ten times or more. CDR3 sequence reads: CASSGKGAGELFF. Written as DNA, the CDR3 is TGTGCCAGCAGTGGAAAAGGGGCCGGGGAGCTGTTTTTT. The V gene is TRBV2, the J gene TRBJ2-2; D possibly corresponds to TRBD1 (5 bases). CDR1 is SNHLY and CDR2 is FYNNEI in the germline V gene. V lost 4 bases, J lost 6 bases, and 9 bases lay in between. CDR3 size: 13 residues.

This clonotype was counted many times. The CDR3, as DNA: TGTGCCAGCAGCTTAGGCGGGCGAACCCAAGAGACCCAGTACTTC. Residues: CASSLGGRTQETQYF. The chain recombines TRBV11-2 with TRBJ2-5, with D possibly being TRBD2 (5 bases). The CDR3 is made up of 15 amino acids. Germline values: CDR1 SGHAT, CDR2 FQNNGV. Between the trimmed V and J ends, which lost 1 base and 1 base, there was a span of 10 bases.

The rearrangement links TRBV19 to TRBJ1-5, with D uncertain. Trimming shortened V by 2 bases and J by 1 base, and 12 bases separated the two germline ends. The CDR3 has 16 residues. The germline V gene encodes CDR1 LNHDA and CDR2 SQIVND (reference sequence). The CDR3 coding sequence is TGTGCCAGTAGTATATATGGGGAGGCAAGCAATCAGCCCCAGCATTTT. Its translation is CASSIYGEASNQPQHF.